The 2 T cell receptor beta chains below come from one sample, sequenced in a study of T cells in Graves' hyperthyroidism and ophthalmopathy. Authors of the study amplified TCR beta CDR3 regions from RNA transcripts. The HTBI primer set served for first-round RT-PCR of the TCR CDR3. Using its own MiXCR run on the multiplex PCR reads, TCRdb lists one record per CDR3 protein. The data hold hundreds of thousands of distinct CDR3 sequences, with less than 15% observed a single time. Sequences were obtained from blood. These receptors all stem from a woman aged 18-29 years with Graves' hyperthyroidism.

For this clonotype: This clone may be a read error of a much larger clone one base away. This chain joins TRBV6-1 and TRBJ2-7; D unclear. CDR3 length equals 12 residues. Trimming took off 3 bases at V and 4 bases at J, with 7 bases between the two ends. The germline V gene has CDR1 MNHNS and CDR2 SASEGT. CDR3: CASSEIDYEQYF. For the CDR3, the DNA is TGTGCCAGCAGTGAGATTGATTACGAGCAGTACTTC.

This clonotype was picked up many times. The chain joins TRBV20-1 to TRBJ1-5; no definite D call. The CDR3 spans 13 residues. Trimming pared 6 bases from V and 7 bases from J, leaving 16 bases between. The V gene's germline CDR1 is DFQATT and CDR2 SNEGSKA (reference sequence). This CDR3 reads CSARREAGQPQHF. As DNA, the CDR3 is TGCAGTGCCCGCCGGGAGGCGGGACAGCCCCAGCATTTT.